This TCR beta chain stems from a study of OX40 agonist ivuxolimab in advanced cancers. As for the study in general: Patients enrolled in dose escalation were diagnosed with hepatocellular carcinoma, melanoma, renal cell or head and neck cancer. A mean age of around 60 years, range 23 to 79, was recorded, and 82.7% were male.

Blood got drawn at baseline, again on cycle 4 day 1, and then on cycle 7 day 1. TCRdb keeps only in-frame clones here, not all; method: immunoSEQ multiplex PCR. The sample contains tens of thousands of clones, about 90% of which appear only once. Trimming left V 3 bases short and J 0 bases short, with 17 bases between. Germline V gene lookup returns CDR1 LGHNT and CDR2 FRNRAP. CDR3 size: 17 residues. This TCR was sampled from an adult with an advanced solid tumor such as melanoma, head and neck, liver or kidney cancer. This chain connects TRBV12-5 to TRBJ1-1, with D perhaps matching TRBD1 (6 bases). This sample comprised CD4+ or CD8+ T cells sorted from blood, obtained in a trial of the OX40 agonist ivuxolimab. In DNA, the CDR3 is TGTGCTAGTGGTTTCCTTACTGAGGGGGGCATGAACACTGAAGCTTTCTTT. It translates to CASGFLTEGGMNTEAFF.